This T cell receptor (beta chain) was sequenced for a study of blood T cell repertoires in COVID-19. Study information: Sources were T cells, B-cell-depleted T cells, or PBMCs; the material itself was cDNA or gDNA.

This CDR3 contains 12 residues. The germline gives CDR1 SEHNR, CDR2 FQNEAQ (reference sequence). Trimming removed 5 bases at V and 5 bases at J, with 9 bases between. Source study methods: Amplification with reference gene primers provided the estimates of nucleated cell counts. Method: immunoSEQ multiplex PCR; TCRdb's copy keeps in-frame clones and lacks some. V, J and clone size derive from that table, while D and trimming were established from the DNA sequence. The table lists 70,000 to 95,000 clones, approximately 89% of them singletons. This TCR came from a man in his fifties with COVID-19, enrolled during active disease. The sequencing input was peripheral blood. The rearrangement joins TRBV7-9 to TRBJ1-1; a weak D match, TRBD1 (6 bases). CDR3 residues: CASSRQGTEAFF. CDR3 nucleotides: TGTGCCAGCAGCCGGCAGGGGACTGAAGCTTTCTTT.